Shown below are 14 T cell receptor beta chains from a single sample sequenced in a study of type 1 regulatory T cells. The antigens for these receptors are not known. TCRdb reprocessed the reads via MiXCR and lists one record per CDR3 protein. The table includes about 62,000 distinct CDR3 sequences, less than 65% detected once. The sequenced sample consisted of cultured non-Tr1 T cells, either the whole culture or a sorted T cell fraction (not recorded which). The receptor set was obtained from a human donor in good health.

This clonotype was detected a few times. In DNA form, the CDR3 reads TGCAGTGCTGGGGACAGGGGAGTCGGAAACACCATATATTTT. Amino acid sequence: CSAGDRGVGNTIYF. This chain connects TRBV20-1 to TRBJ1-3, with 10 bases matching TRBD1. The CDR3 runs 14 residues. Germline V gene sequence: CDR1 DFQATT, CDR2 SNEGSKA (reference sequence). V lost 5 bases, J lost 4 bases, and 5 bases stayed unmatched.

The CDR3 DNA follows: TGCAGTGCGACAAGGACAGCCCTACGGGCCACTGAAGCTTTCTTT. This encodes CSATRTALRATEAFF. V usage is TRBV20-1 and J usage is TRBJ1-1; D is possibly TRBD1 (6 bases). Trimming removed 6 bases at V and 4 bases at J, with 21 bases between. CDR3 size: 15 residues. Looked up from germline, CDR1 is DFQATT and CDR2 is SNEGSKA (reference sequence).

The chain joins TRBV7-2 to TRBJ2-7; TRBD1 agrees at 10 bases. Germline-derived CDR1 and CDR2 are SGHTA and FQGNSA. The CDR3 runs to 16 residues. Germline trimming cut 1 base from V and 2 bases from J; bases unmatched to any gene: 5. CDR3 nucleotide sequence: TGTGCCAGCAGCTTAGGAACCGGGACAGGGGCCTACGAGCAGTACTTC. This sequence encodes CASSLGTGTGAYEQYF.

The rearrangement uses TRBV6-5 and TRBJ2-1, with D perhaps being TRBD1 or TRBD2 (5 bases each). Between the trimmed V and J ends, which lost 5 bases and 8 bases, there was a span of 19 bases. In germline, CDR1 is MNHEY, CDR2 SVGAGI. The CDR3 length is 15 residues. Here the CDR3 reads CASSEVGTRGDEQFF. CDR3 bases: TGTGCCAGCAGTGAAGTTGGGACCAGAGGCGATGAGCAGTTCTTC.

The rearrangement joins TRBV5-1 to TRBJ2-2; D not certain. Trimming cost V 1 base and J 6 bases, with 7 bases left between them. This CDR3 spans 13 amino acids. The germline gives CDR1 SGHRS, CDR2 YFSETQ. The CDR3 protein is CASSLLIPGELFF. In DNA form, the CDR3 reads TGCGCCAGCAGCTTGCTGATACCCGGGGAGCTGTTTTTT.

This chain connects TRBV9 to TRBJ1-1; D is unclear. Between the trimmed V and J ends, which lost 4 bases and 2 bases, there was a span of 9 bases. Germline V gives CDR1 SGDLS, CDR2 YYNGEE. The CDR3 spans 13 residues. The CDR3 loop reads CASSFQTNTEAFF. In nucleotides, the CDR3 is TGTGCCAGCAGCTTCCAAACTAACACTGAAGCTTTCTTT.

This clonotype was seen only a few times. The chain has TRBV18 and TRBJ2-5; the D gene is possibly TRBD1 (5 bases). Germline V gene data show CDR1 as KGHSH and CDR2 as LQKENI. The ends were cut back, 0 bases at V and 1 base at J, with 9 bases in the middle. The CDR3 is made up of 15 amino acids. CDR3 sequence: CASSPPSGRQETQYF. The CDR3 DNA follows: TGTGCCAGCTCACCACCATCAGGGCGCCAAGAGACCCAGTACTTC.

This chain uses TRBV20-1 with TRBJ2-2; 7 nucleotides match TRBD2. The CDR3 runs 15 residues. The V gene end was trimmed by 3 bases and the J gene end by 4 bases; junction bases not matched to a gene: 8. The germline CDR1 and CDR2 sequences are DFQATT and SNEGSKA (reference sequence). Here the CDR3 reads CSASSAGVGTGELFF. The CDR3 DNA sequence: TGCAGTGCTAGTTCGGCGGGAGTTGGCACCGGGGAGCTGTTTTTT.

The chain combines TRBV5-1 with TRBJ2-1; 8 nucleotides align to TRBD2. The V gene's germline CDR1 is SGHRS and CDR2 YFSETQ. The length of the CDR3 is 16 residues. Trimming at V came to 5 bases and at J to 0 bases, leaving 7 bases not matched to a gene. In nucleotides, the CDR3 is TGCGCCAGCAGGCGCAGCGGGAGAAGCTCCTACAATGAGCAGTTCTTC. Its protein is CASRRSGRSSYNEQFF. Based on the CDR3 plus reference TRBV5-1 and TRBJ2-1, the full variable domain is KAGVTQTPRYLIKTRGQQVTLSCSPISGHRSVSWYQQTPGQGLQFLFEYFSETQRNKGNFPGRFSGRQFSNSRSEMNVSTLELGDSALYLCASRRSGRSSYNEQFFGPGTRLTVL.

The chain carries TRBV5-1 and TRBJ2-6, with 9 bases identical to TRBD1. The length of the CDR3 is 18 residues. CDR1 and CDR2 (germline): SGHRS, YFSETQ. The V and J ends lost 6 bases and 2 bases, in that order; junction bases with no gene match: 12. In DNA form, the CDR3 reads TGCGCCAGCAAAGAAACAGGGGGCCTTGGGGCTGGGGCCAACGTCCTGACTTTC. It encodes CASKETGGLGAGANVLTF.

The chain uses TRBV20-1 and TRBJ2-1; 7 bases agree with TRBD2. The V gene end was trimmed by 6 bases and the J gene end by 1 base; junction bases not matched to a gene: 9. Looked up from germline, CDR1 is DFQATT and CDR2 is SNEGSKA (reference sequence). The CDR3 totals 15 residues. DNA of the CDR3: TGCAGTGCCTCGAACCTAGCGGAGTCCTACAATGAGCAGTTCTTC. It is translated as CSASNLAESYNEQFF.

Here the CDR3 reads CASSVGEWGSSGNTIYF. CDR3 in DNA: TGTGCCAGCAGCGTAGGGGAGTGGGGGTCCTCTGGAAACACCATATATTTT. The genes are TRBV9 and TRBJ1-3; D might be TRBD1 (5 bases). CDR3 length equals 17 residues. V lost 0 bases and J 0 bases, leaving 13 bases between the germline ends. Germline lookup yields CDR1 SGDLS and CDR2 YYNGEE.

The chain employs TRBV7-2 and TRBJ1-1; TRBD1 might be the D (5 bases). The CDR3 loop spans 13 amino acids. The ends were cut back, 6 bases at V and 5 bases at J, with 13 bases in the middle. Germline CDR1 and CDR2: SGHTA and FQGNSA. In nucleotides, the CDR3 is TGTGCCAGCAGGGCGGGGGGGTTTACTGAAGCTTTCTTT. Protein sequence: CASRAGGFTEAFF. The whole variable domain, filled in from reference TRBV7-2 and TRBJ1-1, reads GAGVSQSPSNKVTEKGKDVELRCDPISGHTALYWYRQSLGQGLEFLIYFQGNSAPDKSGLPSDRFSAERTGGSVSTLTIQRTQQEDSAVYLCASRAGGFTEAFFGQGTRLTVV.

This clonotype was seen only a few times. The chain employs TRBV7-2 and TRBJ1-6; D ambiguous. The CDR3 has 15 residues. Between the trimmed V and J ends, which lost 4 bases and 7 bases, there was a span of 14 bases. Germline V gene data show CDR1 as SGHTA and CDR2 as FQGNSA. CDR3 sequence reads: CASSSWFRSNSPLHF. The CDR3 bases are TGTGCCAGCAGCTCCTGGTTCAGGTCAAATTCACCCCTCCACTTT.